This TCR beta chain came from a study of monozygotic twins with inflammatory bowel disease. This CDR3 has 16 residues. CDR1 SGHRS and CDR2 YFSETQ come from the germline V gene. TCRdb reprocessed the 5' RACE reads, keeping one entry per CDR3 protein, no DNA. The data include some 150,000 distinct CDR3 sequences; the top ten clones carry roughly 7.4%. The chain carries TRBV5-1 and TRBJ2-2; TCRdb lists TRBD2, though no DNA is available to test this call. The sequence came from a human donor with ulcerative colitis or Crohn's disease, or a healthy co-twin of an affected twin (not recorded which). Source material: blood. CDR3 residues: CASSLGGRLDTGELFF. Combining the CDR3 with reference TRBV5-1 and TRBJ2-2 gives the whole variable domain KAGVTQTPRYLIKTRGQQVTLSCSPISGHRSVSWYQQTPGQGLQFLFEYFSETQRNKGNFPGRFSGRQFSNSRSEMNVSTLELGDSALYLCASSLGGRLDTGELFFGEGSRLTVL.